A single T cell receptor (beta chain) is shown here with its context. Its recognized antigen is unknown. Base qualities are not recorded, but no much larger clone differs from it by a single base. Including the terminal cysteine and phenylalanine, the CDR3 comprises 15 residues. The kept DNA is CDR3 alone, 45 bases in frame from the first base. V sheds 1 base and J sheds 3 bases, leaving 12 bases between their ends. As encoded in the germline V gene (reference sequence), CDR1 is SSHAT while CDR2 is FNYEAQ. The sample belongs to a study of tumor-infiltrating lymphocytes in localized non-small cell lung cancer (dated by TCRdb to the early 2020s). Study-level background: Patients whose samples were collected after neoadjuvant chemotherapy, as well as both smokers and never-smokers and several histologies, were included in the cohort. Each patient contributed resected tumor tissue and uninvolved lung tissue from the same patient, described as non-adjacent to the tumor. TCR sequencing was one of several integrated assays, alongside flow cytometry, multiplex immunofluorescence, RNA-seq, exome sequencing and proteomics, applied to the same patients. In total, the ICON cohort was made up of about 150 surgical patients who had localized non-small cell lung cancer and whose tumors were resected. The paired tumor versus uninvolved lung comparison of immunoSEQ T-cell fraction included some 54 patients.

Here is what the overall study found, with its caveats: In line with immunofluorescence CD3 counts, TCRbeta sequencing supported higher T cell infiltration in tumors compared with uninvolved lung tissue. Since assay coverage differed from patient to patient depending on how much tissue was available, TCR sequencing was done for only a subset of the cohort. Recurrence-free survival showed no association with tumor T-cell fraction from TCR sequencing (p = 0.61). Different pieces of the same tissue were used for different assays, so technical variation could not be separated from intratumor heterogeneity. No difference in TCR-derived T-cell fraction was observed between the flow cytometry-defined immunotypes IM1 (good prognosis) and IM2 (poor prognosis).

Enrollment in ICON was initiated in April 2016, and the last patient was enrolled in 2018. A subcohort of some 80 patients provided fresh tumor and matched uninvolved tissue for in-depth immune analyses, with TCR sequencing among those analyses. No cell sorting was done, and TCR sequencing was instead run on DNA isolated from bulk tissue. The immunoSEQ assay used for TCR sequencing gave the T-cell fraction in both tumor and uninvolved lung tissue. In the paper's pipeline: To analyze survival, patients were divided into a high T-cell fraction group (upper tertile) and a low T-cell fraction group (lower two tertiles), and the two groups were compared using a log-rank test. A signed-rank test was used to check for differences in T-cell fraction between paired tumor and uninvolved lung. The table comes from immuneACCESS by way of TCRdb, which keeps in-frame sequences with V and J called. Part of the clones is missing from these tables; in studies checked, under half for an unresolved V gene and the rest for unknown reasons. V, J and clone size were drawn from that table, and D and trimming were deduced from the DNA. The sample yields about 13,000 clones; 79% were counted once. Around 12% of the sample rests with the top ten.

In this chain, TRBV7-7 is recombined with TRBJ2-5, with TRBD2 as a weak D call on 6 bases. The sequenced material came from lung tumor tissue. The receptor was isolated from a human donor with non-small cell lung cancer. DNA sequence: TGTGCCAGCAGCTTAGGGGCGTCGGGGGAAGAGACCCAGTACTTC. Protein translation: CASSLGASGEETQYF.